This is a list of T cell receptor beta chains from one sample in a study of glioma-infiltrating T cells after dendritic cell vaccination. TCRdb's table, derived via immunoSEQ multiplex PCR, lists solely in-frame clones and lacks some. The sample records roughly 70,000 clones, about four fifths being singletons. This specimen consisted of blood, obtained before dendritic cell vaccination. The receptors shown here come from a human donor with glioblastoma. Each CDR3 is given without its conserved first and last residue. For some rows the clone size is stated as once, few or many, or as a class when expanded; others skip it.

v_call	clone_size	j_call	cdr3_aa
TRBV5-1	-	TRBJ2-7	ASTKGGTDSYEQY
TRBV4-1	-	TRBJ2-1	ASSPGQGYNEQF
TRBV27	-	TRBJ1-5	ASSSGTGLAQPQH
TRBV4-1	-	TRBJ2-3	ASSQRIQPISSSTDTQY
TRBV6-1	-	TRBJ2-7	ASKPGQGAHEQY
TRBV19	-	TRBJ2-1	ASSMGQGYSYNEQF
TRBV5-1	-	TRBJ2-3	ASSLVEDTQY
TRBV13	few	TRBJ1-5	ASSLGRQGGQPQH
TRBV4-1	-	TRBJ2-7	ASSQDKLAGGVGSSYEQY
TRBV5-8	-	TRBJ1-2	ASPPEFGYGYT
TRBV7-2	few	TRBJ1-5	ASSLAPGESNQPQH
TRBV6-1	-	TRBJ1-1	ASILRANTEAF
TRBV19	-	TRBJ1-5	ASNSGGKGQPQH
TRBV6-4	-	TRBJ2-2	ASSDSYGGVAGELF
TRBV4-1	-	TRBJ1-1	ASSQAGTDSLEAF
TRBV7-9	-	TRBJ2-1	AVDIAGGVSYNEQF
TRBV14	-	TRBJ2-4	ASSQGQWNIQY
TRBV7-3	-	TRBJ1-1	ASSMGDRNTEAF
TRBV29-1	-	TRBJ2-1	SVEVPGTGGNEQF
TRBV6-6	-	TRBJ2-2	ASRPPGQDDTGELF
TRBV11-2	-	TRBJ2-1	ASSLFLAGGEYEQF
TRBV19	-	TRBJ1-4	ASSPQRTENEKLF
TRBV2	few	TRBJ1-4	ASTSGTGGFNEKLF
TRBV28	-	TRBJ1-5	ASTLPPGGFVGNQPQH
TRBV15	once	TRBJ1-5	ATSTGTGGNQPQH
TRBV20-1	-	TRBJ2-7	SASQTYEQY
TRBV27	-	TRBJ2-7	ASSGLGKGGYEQY
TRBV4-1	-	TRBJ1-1	ASSHHPDTMNTEAF
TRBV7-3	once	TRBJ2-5	ASSLYGLPQETQY
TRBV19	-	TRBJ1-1	ASSMGQGSAEAF
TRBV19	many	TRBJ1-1	ASNPAGGMNTEAF
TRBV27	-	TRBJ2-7	ASSLSSSGTREQY
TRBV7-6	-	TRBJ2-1	ASSHPNGLAGEQF
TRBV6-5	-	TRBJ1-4	ASSYWAFGEKLF
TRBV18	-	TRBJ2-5	ASSPGTIGTSGPQETQY
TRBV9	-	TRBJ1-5	ASSPSDGVRIQPQH
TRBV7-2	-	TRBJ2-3	ASSLRFAGGPTDTQY
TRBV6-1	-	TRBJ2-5	ASSGLAGGQGTQY
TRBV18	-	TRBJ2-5	ASSQGHNQETQY
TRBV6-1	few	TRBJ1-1	ASSERGETEAF